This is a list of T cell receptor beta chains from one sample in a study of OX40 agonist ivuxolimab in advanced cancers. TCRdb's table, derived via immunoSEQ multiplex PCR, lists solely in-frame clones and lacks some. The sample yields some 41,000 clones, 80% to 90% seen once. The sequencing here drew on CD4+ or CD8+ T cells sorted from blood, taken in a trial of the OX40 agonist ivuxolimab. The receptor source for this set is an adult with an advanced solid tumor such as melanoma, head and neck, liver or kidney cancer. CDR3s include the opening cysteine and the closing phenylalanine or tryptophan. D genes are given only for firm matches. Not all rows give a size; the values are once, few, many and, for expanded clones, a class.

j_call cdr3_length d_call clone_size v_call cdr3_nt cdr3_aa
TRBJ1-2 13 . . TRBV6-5 TGTGCCAGCAGTCATCTACCACGAATAACCGGGACCTTC CASSHLPRITGTF
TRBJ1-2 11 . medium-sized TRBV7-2 TGTGCCAGCAGCTTACGAGAAGGCTACACCTTC CASSLREGYTF
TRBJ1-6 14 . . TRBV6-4 TGTGCCAGCAGAAACAGGGCTGTGGGGTCACCCCTCCACTTT CASRNRAVGSPLHF
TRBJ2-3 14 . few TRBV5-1 TGCGCCAGCAAGGCAGGGGGGAACACAGATACGCAGTATTTT CASKAGGNTDTQYF
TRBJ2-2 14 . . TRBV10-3 TGTGCCATCAGCCCCGGGACAAAAACCGGGGAGCTGTTTTTT CAISPGTKTGELFF
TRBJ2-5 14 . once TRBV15 TGTGCCACCAGCAGAGCGAACCGGCGGGAGACCCAGTACTTC CATSRANRRETQYF
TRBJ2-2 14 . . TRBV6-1 TGTGCCAGCACCCTACCTCAGGGCACCGGGGAGCTGTTTTTT CASTLPQGTGELFF
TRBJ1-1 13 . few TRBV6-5 TGTGCCAGCAGTTACGGGGAGAACACTGAAGCTTTCTTT CASSYGENTEAFF
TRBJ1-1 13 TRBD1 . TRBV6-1 TGTGCCAGCAGTGAACAGGGGGGAACTGAAGCTTTCTTT CASSEQGGTEAFF
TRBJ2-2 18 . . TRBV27 TGTGCCAGCAGTTTATCGATTGGAGGCCAGCCCCTGTACGGGGAGCTGTTTTTT CASSLSIGGQPLYGELFF
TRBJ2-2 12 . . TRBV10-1 TGCGCCAGCAGTGACAATAACGGGGAGCTGTTTTTT CASSDNNGELFF
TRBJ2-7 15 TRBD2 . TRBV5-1 TGCGCCAGCAGCTTACTAGCGGGAGGGCCCTCCGAGCAGTACTTC CASSLLAGGPSEQYF
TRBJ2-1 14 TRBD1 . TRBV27 TGTGCCAGCAGTTACGGACAGGGGTTCAATGAGCAGTTCTTC CASSYGQGFNEQFF
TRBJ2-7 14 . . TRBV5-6 TGTGCCAGCAGCCCCCAGGTGGGGTCCTACGAGCAGTACTTC CASSPQVGSYEQYF
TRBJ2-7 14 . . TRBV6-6 TGTGCCAGCAGTAATCGACTGGACTCCTACGAGCAGTACTTC CASSNRLDSYEQYF
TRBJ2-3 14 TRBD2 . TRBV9 TGTGCCAGCAGCAGGGACTATCTCACAGATACGCAGTATTTT CASSRDYLTDTQYF
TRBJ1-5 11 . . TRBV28 TGTGCCAGCAGCTATCAATCGGCCCAGCATTTT CASSYQSAQHF
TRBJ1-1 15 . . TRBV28 TGTGCCAGCAGTTCTCGGACGGGTAGTTGGACTGAAGCTTTCTTT CASSSRTGSWTEAFF
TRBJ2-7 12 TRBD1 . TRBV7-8 TGTGCCAGCTGGGACAGGGTCTCCGAGCAGTACTTC CASWDRVSEQYF
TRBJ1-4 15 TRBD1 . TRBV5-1 TGCGCCAGCAGCGGAGGGGGACAGGGGGATGAAAAACTGTTTTTT CASSGGGQGDEKLFF
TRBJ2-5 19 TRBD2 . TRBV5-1 TGCGCCAGCAGCTTGGGTTTTACTAGCGGGGACCCGATGGGGGAGACCCAGTACTTC CASSLGFTSGDPMGETQYF
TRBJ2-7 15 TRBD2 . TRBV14 TGTGCCAGCAGCCCCCTGGGCGGGAGGAACTACGAGCAGTACTTC CASSPLGGRNYEQYF
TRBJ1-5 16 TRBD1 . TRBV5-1 TGCGCCAGCAGCTCGGACAGGGGTGAACGCAATCAGCCCCAGCATTTT CASSSDRGERNQPQHF